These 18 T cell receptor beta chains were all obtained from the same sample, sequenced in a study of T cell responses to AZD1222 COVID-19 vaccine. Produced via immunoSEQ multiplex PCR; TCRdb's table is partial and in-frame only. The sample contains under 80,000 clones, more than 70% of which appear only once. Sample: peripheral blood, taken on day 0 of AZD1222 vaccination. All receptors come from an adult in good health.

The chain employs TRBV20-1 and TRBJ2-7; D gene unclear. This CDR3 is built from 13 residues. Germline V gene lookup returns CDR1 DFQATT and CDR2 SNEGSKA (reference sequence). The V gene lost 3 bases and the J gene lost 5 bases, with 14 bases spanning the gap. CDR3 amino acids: CSASKGTADEQYF. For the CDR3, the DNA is TGCAGTGCTAGTAAGGGCACGGCCGACGAGCAGTACTTC.

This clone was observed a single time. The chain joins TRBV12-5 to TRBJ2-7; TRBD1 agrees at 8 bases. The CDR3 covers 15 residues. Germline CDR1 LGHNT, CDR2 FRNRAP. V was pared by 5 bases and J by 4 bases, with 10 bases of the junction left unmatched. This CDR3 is CASGPTGDVLYEQYF. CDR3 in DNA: TGTGCTAGTGGTCCGACAGGGGACGTACTATACGAGCAGTACTTC.

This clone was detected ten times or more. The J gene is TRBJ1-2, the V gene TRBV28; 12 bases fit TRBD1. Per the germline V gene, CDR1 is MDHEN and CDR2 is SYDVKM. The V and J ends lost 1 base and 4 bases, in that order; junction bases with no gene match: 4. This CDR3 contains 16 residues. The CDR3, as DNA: TGTGCCAGCAGTTTATTGGGACAGGGGGCCCGCTATGGCTACACCTTC. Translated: CASSLLGQGARYGYTF.

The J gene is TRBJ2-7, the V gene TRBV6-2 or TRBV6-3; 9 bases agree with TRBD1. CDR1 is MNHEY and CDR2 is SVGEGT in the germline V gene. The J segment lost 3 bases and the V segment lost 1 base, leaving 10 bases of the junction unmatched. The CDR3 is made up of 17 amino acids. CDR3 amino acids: CASSYFSGQGTDYEQYF. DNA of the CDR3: TGTGCCAGCAGTTACTTCTCGGGACAGGGCACGGACTACGAGCAGTACTTC.

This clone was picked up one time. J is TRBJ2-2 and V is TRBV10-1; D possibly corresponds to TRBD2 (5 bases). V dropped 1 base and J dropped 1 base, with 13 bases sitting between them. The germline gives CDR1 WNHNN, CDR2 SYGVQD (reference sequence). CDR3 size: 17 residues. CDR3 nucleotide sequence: TGCGCCAGCAGTGAGTTGGCAGGAGGACTGAACACCGGGGAGCTGTTTTTT. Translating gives CASSELAGGLNTGELFF.

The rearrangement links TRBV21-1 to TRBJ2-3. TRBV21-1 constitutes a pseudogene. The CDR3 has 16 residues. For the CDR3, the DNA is TGTGCCAGCAGCTCAGTGGACGGCTATAGCACAGATACGCAGTATTTT. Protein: CASSSVDGYSTDTQYF.

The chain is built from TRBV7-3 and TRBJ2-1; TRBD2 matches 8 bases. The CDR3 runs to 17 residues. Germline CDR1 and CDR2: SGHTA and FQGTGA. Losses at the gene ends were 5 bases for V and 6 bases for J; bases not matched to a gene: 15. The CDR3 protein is CASSPISQGGRSNEQFF. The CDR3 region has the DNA TGTGCCAGCAGCCCCATTTCTCAGGGCGGGAGGAGCAATGAGCAGTTCTTC.

For the CDR3, the DNA is TGTGCCAGCAGCGATAGCGGGAGGGCCGAATCCGGGGAGCTGTTTTTT. Residues: CASSDSGRAESGELFF. The chain recombines TRBV7-2 with TRBJ2-2, with TRBD2 identical over 11 bases. The CDR3 consists of 16 residues. The J segment lost 6 bases and the V segment lost 5 bases, leaving 8 bases of the junction unmatched. Per germline, CDR1 SGHTA and CDR2 FQGNSA.

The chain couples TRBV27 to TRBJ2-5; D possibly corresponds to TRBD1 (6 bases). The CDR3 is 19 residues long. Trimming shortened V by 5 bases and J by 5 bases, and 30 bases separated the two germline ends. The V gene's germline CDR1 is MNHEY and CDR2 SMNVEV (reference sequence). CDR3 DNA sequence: TGTGCCAGCAGTCCGCCTTTAGGGCCTAGGGACACACGATGGGAGACCCAGTACTTC. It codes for CASSPPLGPRDTRWETQYF.

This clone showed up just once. The CDR3 region is CASGSGDTQYF. CDR3 bases: TGTGCCAGCGGGTCTGGAGATACGCAGTATTTT. The rearrangement links TRBV11-1 to TRBJ2-3; D unclear. CDR1 and CDR2 (germline): SGHAT, FQDESV (reference sequence). Trimming left V 8 bases short and J 5 bases short, with 8 bases between. The CDR3 length is 11 residues.

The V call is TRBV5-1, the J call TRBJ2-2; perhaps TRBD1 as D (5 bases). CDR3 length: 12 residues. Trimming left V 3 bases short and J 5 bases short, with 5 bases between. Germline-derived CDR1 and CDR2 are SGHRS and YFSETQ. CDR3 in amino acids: CASSSGTGELFF. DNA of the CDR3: TGCGCCAGCAGCTCAGGGACCGGGGAGCTGTTTTTT.

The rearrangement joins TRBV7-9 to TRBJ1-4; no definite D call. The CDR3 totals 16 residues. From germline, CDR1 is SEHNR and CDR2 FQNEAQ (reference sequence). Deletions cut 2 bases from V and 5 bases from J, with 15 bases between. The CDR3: CASSLRVGSENEKLFF. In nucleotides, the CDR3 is TGTGCCAGCAGCTTACGAGTGGGCAGCGAAAATGAAAAACTGTTTTTT.

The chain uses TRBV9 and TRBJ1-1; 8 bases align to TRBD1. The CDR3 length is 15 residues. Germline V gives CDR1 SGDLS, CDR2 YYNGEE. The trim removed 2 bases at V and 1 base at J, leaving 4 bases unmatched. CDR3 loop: CASSVGQATNTEAFF. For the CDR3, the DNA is TGTGCCAGCAGCGTGGGACAGGCGACGAACACTGAAGCTTTCTTT.

The CDR3 DNA sequence: TGTGCCAGCAGCGTTGATACCGGCCCCCTCCACTTT. Its translation is CASSVDTGPLHF. V is TRBV5-4 and J is TRBJ1-6; unclear D gene. V was cut by 4 bases and J by 13 bases, with 12 bases left in between. This CDR3 region has 12 residues. Germline V lookup: CDR1 SGHNT, CDR2 YYREEE (reference sequence).

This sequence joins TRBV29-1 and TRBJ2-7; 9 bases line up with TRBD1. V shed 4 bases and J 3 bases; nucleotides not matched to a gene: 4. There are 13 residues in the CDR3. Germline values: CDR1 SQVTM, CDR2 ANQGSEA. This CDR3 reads CSVGTGVVYEQYF. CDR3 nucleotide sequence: TGCAGCGTTGGGACAGGGGTCGTCTACGAGCAGTACTTC.

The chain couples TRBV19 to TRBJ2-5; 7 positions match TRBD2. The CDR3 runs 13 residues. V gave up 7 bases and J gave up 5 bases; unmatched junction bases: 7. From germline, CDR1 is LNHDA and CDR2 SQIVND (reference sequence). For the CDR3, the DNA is TGTGCCAGTACCGGGGGGTTCGAGGAGACCCAGTACTTC. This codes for CASTGGFEETQYF.

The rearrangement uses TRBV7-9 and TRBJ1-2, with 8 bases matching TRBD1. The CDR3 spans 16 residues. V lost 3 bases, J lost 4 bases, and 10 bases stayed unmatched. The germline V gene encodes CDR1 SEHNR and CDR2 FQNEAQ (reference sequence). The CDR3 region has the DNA TGTGCCAGCAGCTTCTCCGGGCAGGGGGCGGGCTATGGCTACACCTTC. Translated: CASSFSGQGAGYGYTF.

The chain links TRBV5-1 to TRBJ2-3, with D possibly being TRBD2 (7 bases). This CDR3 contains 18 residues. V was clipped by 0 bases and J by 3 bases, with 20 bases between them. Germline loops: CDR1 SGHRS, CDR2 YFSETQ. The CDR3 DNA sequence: TGCGCCAGCAGCTTGGGCTTGGCTAGCGGACAGACGACAGATACGCAGTATTTT. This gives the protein CASSLGLASGQTTDTQYF. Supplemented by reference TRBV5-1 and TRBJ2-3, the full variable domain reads KAGVTQTPRYLIKTRGQQVTLSCSPISGHRSVSWYQQTPGQGLQFLFEYFSETQRNKGNFPGRFSGRQFSNSRSEMNVSTLELGDSALYLCASSLGLASGQTTDTQYFGPGTRLTVL.